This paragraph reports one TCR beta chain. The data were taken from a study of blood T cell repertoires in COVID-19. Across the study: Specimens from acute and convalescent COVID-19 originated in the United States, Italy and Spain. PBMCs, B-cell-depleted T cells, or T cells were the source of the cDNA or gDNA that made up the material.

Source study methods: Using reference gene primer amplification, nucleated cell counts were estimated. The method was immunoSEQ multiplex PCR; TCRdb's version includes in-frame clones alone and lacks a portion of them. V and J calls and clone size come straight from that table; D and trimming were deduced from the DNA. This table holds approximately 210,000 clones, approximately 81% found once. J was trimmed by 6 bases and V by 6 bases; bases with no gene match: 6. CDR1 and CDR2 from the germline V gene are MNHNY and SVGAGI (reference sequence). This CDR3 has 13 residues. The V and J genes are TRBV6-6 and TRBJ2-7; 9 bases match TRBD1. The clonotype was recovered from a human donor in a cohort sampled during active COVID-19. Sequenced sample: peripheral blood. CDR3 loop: CASRRGQGGEQYV. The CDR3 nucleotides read TGTGCCAGCAGGCGGGGACAGGGAGGCGAGCAGTACGTC.